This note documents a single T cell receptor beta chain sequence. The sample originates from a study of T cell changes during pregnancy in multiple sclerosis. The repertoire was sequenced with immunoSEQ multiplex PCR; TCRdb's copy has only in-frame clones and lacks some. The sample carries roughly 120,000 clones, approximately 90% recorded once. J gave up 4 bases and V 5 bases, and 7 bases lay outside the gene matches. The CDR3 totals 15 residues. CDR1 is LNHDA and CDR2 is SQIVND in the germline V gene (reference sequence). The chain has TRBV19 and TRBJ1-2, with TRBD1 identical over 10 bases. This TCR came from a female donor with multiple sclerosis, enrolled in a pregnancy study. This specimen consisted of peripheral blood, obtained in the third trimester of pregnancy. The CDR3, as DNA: TGTGCCAGTAGTTTGGGGACAGGGGTCCCCTATGGCTACACCTTC. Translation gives CASSLGTGVPYGYTF.